The entry below gives a single T cell receptor (beta chain) sequence along with its context. Its antigen is unidentified. V dropped 8 bases and J dropped 7 bases, with 17 bases sitting between them. This CDR3 region has 13 residues. Germline CDR1 is SGHTA and CDR2 is FQGTGA. The sample is drawn from a study of cytomegalovirus exposure and HLA in healthy donors. Findings and caveats of the study: CMV serostatus was the only recorded immune exposure for donors.

In the PCR, 60 Vbeta and 13 Jbeta primers were used. Some clones are missing from TCRdb's copy, which holds only in-frame ones; the method was immunoSEQ multiplex PCR. Of about 140,000 clones listed, roughly 80% are singletons. The rearrangement uses TRBV7-3 and TRBJ1-2, with D unresolved. The source material was PBMCs. The sequence came from a man in his forties in good health and CMV-seronegative. CDR3: CASEGAFSFGYTF. The CDR3 bases are TGTGCCAGCGAGGGAGCCTTTTCGTTTGGCTACACCTTC.